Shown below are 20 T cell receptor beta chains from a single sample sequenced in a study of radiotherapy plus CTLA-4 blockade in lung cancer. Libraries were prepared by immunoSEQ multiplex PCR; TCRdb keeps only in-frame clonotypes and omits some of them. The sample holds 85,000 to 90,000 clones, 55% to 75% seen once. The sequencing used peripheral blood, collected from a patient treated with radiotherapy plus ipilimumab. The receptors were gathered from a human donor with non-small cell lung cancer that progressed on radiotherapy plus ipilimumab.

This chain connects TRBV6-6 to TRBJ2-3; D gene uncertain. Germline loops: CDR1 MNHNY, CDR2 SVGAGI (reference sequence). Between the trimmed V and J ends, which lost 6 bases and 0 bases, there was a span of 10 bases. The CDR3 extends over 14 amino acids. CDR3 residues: CASSPLSSTDTQYF. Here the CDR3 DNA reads TGTGCCAGCAGCCCCCTCTCTAGCACAGATACGCAGTATTTT.

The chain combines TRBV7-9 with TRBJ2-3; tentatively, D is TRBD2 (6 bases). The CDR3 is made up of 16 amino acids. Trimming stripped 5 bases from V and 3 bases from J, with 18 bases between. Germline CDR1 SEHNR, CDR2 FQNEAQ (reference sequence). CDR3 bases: TGTGCCAGCAGCCCCCGGCGGGACCTGATTACAGATACGCAGTATTTT. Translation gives CASSPRRDLITDTQYF.

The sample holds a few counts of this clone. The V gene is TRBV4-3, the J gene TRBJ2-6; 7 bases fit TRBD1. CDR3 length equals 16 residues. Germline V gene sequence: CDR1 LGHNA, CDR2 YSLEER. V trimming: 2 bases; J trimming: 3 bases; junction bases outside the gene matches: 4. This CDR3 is CASSQKTGDGANVLTF. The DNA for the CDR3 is TGCGCCAGCAGCCAAAAAACAGGGGATGGGGCCAACGTCCTGACTTTC.

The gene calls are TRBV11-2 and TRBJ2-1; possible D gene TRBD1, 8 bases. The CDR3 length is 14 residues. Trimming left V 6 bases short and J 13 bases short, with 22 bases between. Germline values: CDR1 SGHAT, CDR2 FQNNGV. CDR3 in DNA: TGTGCCAGCAGTTACAACAGGGGGGGTATGGACCAGTTCTTC. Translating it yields CASSYNRGGMDQFF.

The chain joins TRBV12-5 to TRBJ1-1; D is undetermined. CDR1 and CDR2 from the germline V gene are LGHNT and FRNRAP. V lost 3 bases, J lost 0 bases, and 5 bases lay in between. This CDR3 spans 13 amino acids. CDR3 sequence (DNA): TGTGCTAGTGGTTTCGCGGTGAACACTGAAGCTTTCTTT. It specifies CASGFAVNTEAFF.

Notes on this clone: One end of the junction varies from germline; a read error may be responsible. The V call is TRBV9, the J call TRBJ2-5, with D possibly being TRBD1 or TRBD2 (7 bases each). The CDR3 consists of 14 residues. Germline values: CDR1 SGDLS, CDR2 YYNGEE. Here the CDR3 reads CASGGGQSQEAQYF. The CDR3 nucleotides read TGTGCCTCGGGCGGGGGACAGTCTCAAGAGGCCCAGTACTTC. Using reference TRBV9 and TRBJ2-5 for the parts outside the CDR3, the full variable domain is DSGVTQTPKHLITATGQRVTLRCSPRSGDLSVYWYQQSLDQGLQFLIQYYNGEERAKGNILERFSAQQFPDLHSELNLSSLELGDSALYFCASGGGQSQEAQYFGPGTRLLVL.

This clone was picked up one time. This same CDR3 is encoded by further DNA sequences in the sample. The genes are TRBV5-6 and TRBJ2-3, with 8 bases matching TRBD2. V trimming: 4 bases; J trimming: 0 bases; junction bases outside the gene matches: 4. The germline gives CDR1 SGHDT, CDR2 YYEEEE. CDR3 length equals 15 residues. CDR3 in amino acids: CASSTRGGSTDTQYF. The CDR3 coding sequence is TGTGCCAGCAGCACCCGCGGGGGGAGCACAGATACGCAGTATTTT. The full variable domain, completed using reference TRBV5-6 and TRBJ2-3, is DAGVTQSPTHLIKTRGQQVTLRCSPKSGHDTVSWYQQALGQGPQFIFQYYEEEERQRGNFPDRFSGHQFPNYSSELNVNALLLGDSALYLCASSTRGGSTDTQYFGPGTRLTVL.

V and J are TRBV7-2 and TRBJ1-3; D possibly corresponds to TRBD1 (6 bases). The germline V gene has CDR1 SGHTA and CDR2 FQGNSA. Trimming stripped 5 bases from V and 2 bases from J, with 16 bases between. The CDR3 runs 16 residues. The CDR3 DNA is TGTGCCAGCAGCCCCCTAGGGGGGGTAACTGGAAACACCATATATTTT. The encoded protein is CASSPLGGVTGNTIYF.

CDR3 nucleotide sequence: TGTGCCAGCAGTTCCCCGGGACAGAACAATGAGCAGTTCTTC. It specifies CASSSPGQNNEQFF. The gene calls are TRBV28 and TRBJ2-1; 7 positions agree with TRBD1. This CDR3 has 14 amino acids. Per germline, CDR1 MDHEN and CDR2 SYDVKM. The V segment lost 4 bases and the J segment 5 bases; nucleotides outside the gene matches: 5. Full variable domain (missing parts from reference TRBV28 and TRBJ2-1): DVKVTQSSRYLVKRTGEKVFLECVQDMDHENMFWYRQDPGLGLRLIYFSYDVKMKEKGDIPEGYSVSREKKERFSLILESASTNQTSMYLCASSSPGQNNEQFFGPGTRLTVL.

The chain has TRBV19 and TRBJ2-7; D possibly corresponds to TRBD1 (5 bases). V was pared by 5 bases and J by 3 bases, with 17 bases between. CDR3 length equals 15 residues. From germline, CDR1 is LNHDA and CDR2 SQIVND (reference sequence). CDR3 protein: CASSPSDKGLYEQYF. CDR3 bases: TGTGCCAGTAGTCCCTCGGACAAGGGGCTCTACGAGCAGTACTTC.

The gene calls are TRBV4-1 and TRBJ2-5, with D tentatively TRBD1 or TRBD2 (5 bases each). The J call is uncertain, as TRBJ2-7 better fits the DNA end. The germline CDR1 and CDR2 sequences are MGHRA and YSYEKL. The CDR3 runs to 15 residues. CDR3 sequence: CASSQVRGSTYEQYF. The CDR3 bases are TGCGCCAGCAGCCAAGTACGGGGCTCAACCTACGAGCAGTACTTC.

This CDR3 reads CASSLAQQGNYGYTF. The CDR3 coding sequence is TGTGCCAGCAGCTTGGCCCAACAGGGCAACTATGGCTACACCTTC. The V and J genes are TRBV5-4 and TRBJ1-2, with D maybe TRBD1 (6 bases). The V end lost 0 bases, the J end lost 2 bases, and 11 bases lay between the germline ends. The CDR3 totals 15 residues. Germline CDR1 and CDR2: SGHNT and YYREEE (reference sequence).

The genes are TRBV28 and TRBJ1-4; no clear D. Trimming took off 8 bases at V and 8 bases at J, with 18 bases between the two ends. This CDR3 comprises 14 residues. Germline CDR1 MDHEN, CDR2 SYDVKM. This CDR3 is CASHLGGLGEKLFF. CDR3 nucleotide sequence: TGTGCCAGCCACCTGGGAGGACTAGGGGAAAAACTGTTTTTT.

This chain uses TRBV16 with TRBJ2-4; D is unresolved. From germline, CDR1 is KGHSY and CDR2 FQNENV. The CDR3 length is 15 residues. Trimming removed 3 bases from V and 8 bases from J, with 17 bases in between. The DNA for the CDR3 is TGTGCCAGCAGCCACGTCGAAAGGTCCGGAGACATTCAGTACTTC. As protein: CASSHVERSGDIQYF.

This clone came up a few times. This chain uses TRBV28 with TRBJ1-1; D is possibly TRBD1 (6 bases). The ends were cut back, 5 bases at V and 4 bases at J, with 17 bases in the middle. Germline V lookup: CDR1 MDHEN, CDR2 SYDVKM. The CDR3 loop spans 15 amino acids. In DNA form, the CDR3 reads TGTGCCAGCAGTGTAATGCAGGGGTTTGGCACTGAAGCTTTCTTT. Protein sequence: CASSVMQGFGTEAFF.

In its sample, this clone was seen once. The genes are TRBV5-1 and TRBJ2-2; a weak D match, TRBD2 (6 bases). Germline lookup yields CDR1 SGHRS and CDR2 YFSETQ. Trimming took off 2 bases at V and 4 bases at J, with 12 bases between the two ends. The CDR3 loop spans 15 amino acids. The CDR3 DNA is TGCGCCAGCAGCTTCCGGGAGATCGGCACCGGGGAGCTGTTTTTT. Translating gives CASSFREIGTGELFF.

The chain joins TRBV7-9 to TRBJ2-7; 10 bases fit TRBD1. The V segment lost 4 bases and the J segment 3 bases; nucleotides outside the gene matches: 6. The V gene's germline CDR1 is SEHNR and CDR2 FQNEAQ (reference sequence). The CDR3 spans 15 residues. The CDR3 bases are TGTGCCAGCAGCTCGCCGGGACAGGGGAGCTACGAGCAGTACTTC. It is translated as CASSSPGQGSYEQYF. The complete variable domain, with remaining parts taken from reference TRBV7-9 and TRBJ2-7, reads DTGVSQNPRHKITKRGQNVTFRCDPISEHNRLYWYRQTLGQGPEFLTYFQNEAQLEKSRLLSDRFSAERPKGSFSTLEIQRTEQGDSAMYLCASSSPGQGSYEQYFGPGTRLTVT.

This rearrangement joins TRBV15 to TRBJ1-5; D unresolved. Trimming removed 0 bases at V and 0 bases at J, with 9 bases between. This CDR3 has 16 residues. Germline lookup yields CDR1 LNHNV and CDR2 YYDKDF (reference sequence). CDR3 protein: CATSRDYEDSNQPQHF. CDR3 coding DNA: TGTGCCACCAGCAGAGATTACGAGGATAGCAATCAGCCCCAGCATTTT.

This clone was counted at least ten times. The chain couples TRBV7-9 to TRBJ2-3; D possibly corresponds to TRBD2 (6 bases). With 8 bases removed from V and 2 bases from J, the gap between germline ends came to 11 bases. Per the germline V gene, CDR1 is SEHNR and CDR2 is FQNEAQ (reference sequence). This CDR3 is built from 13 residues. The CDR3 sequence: CASGAGNTDTQYF. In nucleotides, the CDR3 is TGTGCCAGCGGCGCGGGGAACACAGATACGCAGTATTTT.

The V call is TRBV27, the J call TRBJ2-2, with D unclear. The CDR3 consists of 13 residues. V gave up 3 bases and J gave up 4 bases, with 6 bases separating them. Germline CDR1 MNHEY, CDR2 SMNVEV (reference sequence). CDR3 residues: CASSFLGTGELFF. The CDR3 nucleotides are TGTGCCAGCAGTTTCCTGGGCACCGGGGAGCTGTTTTTT.